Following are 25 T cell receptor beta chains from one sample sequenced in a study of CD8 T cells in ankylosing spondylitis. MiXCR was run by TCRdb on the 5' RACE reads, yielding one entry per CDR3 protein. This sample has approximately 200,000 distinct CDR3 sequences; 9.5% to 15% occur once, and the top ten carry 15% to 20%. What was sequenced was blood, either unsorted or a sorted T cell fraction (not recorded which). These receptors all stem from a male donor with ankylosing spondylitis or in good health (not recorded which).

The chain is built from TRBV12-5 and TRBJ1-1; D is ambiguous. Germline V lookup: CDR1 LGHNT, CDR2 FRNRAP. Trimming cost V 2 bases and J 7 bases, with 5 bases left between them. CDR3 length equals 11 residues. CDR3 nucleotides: TGTGCTAGTGGTTTGACCGATGAAGCTTTCTTT. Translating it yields CASGLTDEAFF.

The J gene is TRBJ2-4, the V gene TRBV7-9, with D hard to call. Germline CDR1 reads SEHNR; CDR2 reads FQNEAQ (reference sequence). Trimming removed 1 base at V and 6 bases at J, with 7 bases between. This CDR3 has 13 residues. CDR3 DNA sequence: TGTGCCAGCAGCTTAGGGGCCCCAAACATTCAGTACTTC. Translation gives CASSLGAPNIQYF.

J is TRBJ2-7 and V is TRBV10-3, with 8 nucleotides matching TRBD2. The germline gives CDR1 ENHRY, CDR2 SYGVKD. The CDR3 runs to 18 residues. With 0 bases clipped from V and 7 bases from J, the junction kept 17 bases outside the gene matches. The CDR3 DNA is TGTGCCATCAGTGAGTCTACGGGAGGGTCCCCATGGTCAAGTGAGCAGTACTTC. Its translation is CAISESTGGSPWSSEQYF.

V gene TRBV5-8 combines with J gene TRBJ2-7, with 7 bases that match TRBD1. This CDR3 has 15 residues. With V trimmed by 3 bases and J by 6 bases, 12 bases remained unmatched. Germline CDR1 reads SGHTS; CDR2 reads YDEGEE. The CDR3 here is CASSWDRQGHSEQYF. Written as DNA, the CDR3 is TGTGCCAGCAGCTGGGATAGACAGGGACACTCCGAGCAGTACTTC. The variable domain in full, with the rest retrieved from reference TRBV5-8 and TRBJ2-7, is EAGVTQSPTHLIKTRGQQATLRCSPISGHTSVYWYQQALGLGLQFLLWYDEGEERNRGNFPPRFSGRQFPNYSSELNVNALELEDSALYLCASSWDRQGHSEQYFGPGTRLTVT.

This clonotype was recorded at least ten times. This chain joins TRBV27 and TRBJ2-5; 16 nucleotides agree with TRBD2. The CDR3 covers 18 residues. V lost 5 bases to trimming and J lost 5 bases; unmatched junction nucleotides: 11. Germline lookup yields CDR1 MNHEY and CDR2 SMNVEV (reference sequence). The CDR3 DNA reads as TGTGCCAGCAGTCTCGGGACTAGCGGGAGGGCCGGTCGTGAGACCCAGTACTTC. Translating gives CASSLGTSGRAGRETQYF.

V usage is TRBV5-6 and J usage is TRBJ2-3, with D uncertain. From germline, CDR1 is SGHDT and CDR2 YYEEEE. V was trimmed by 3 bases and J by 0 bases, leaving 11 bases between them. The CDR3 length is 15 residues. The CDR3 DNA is TGTGCCAGCAGCTGGGGTACGTCTAGCACAGATACGCAGTATTTT. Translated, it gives CASSWGTSSTDTQYF.

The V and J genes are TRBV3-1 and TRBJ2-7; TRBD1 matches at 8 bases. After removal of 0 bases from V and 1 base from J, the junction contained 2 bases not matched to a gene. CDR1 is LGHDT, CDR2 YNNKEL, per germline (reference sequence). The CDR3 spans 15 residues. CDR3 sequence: CASSQEWTGSYEQYF. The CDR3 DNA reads TGTGCCAGCAGCCAAGAGTGGACAGGGTCCTACGAGCAGTACTTC.

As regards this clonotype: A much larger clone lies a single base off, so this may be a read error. The CDR3 sequence: CASSEGLADYNEQFF. CDR3 bases: TGTGCCAGCAGCGAGGGACTAGCGGATTACAATGAGCAGTTCTTC. The genes are TRBV2 and TRBJ2-1, with 11 bases matching TRBD2. J was trimmed by 4 bases and V by 6 bases; bases with no gene match: 5. This CDR3 spans 15 amino acids. CDR1 and CDR2 (germline): SNHLY, FYNNEI.

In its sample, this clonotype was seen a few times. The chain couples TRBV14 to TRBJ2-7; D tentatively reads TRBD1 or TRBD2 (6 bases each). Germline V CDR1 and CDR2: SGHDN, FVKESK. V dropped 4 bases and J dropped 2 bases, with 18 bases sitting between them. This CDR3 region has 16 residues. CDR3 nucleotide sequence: TGTGCCAGCAGCCCGAGGGGGGCAGGGAGAGCCTACGAGCAGTACTTC. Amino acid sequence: CASSPRGAGRAYEQYF.

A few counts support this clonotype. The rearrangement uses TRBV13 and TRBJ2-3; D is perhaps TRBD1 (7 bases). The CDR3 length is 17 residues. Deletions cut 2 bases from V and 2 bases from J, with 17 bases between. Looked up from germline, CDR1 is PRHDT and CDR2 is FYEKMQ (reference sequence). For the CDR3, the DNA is TGTGCCAGCAGCTTATGGCAGGCGGAGGGGGCCACAGATACGCAGTATTTT. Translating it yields CASSLWQAEGATDTQYF.

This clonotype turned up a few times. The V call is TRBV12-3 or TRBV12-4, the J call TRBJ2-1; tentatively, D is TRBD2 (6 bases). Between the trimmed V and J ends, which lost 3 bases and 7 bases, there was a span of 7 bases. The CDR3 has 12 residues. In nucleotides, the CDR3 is TGTGCCAGCAGTTTCGCGGGGAATGAGCAGTTCTTC. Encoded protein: CASSFAGNEQFF.

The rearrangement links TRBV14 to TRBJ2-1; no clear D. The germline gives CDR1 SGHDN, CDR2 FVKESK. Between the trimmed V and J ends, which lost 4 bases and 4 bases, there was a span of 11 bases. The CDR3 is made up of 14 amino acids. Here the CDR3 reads CASSPSDLYNEQFF. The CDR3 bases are TGTGCCAGCAGCCCCTCGGACCTGTACAATGAGCAGTTCTTC. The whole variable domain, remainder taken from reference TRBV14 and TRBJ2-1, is EAGVTQFPSHSVIEKGQTVTLRCDPISGHDNLYWYRRVMGKEIKFLLHFVKESKQDESGMPNNRFLAERTGGTYSTLKVQPAELEDSGVYFCASSPSDLYNEQFFGPGTRLTVL.

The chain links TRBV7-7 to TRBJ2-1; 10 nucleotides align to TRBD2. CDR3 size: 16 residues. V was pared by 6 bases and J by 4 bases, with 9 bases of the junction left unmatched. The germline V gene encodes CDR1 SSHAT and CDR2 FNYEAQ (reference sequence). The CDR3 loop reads CASSPVAGGAYNEQFF. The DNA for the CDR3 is TGTGCCAGCAGTCCCGTAGCGGGAGGAGCGTACAATGAGCAGTTCTTC. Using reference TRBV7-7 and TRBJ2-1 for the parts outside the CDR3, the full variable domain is GAGVSQSPRYKVTKRGQDVTLRCDPISSHATLYWYQQALGQGPEFLTYFNYEAQPDKSGLPSDRFSAERPEGSISTLTIQRTEQRDSAMYRCASSPVAGGAYNEQFFGPGTRLTVL.

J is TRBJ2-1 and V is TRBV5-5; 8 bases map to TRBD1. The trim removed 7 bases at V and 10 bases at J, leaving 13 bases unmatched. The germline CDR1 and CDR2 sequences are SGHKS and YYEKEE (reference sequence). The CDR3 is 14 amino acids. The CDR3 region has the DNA TGTGCCAGCGCGTCAGGGGGCCCGCAAGAAGAGCAGTTCTTC. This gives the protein CASASGGPQEEQFF.

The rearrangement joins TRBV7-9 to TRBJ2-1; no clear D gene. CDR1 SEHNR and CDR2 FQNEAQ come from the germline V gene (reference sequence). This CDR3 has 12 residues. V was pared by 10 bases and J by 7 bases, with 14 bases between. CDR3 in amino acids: CATSATANEQFF. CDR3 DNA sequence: TGTGCCACCTCAGCTACTGCGAATGAGCAGTTCTTC.

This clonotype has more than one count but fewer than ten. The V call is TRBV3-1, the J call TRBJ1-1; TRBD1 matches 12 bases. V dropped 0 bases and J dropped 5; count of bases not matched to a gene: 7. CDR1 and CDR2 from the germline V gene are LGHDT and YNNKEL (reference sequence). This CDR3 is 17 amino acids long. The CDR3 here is CASSQDGTGGTKTEAFF. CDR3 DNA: TGTGCCAGCAGCCAAGATGGGACAGGGGGCACGAAAACTGAAGCTTTCTTT.

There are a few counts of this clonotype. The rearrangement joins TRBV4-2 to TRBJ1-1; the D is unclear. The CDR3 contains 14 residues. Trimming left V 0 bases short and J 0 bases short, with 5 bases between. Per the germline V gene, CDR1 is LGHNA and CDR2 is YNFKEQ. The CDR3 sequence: CASSQELMNTEAFF. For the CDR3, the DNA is TGTGCCAGCAGCCAAGAGCTAATGAACACTGAAGCTTTCTTT.

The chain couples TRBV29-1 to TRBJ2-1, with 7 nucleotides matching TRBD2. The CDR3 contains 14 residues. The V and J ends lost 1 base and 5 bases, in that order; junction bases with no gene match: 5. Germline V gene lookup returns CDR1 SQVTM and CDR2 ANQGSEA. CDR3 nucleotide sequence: TGCAGCGTTGAAGGCGCGGGAGCCCACAATGAGCAGTTCTTC. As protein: CSVEGAGAHNEQFF.

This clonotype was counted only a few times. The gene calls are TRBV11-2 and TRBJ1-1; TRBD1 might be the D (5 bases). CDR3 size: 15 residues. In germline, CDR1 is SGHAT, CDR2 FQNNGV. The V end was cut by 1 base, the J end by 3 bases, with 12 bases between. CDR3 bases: TGTGCCAGCAGCTTAGGTTTCAGGGCGTACACTGAAGCTTTCTTT. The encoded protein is CASSLGFRAYTEAFF.

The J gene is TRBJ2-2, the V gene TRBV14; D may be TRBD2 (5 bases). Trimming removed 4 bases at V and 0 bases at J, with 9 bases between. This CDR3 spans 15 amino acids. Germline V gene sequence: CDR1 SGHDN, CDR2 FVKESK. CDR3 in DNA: TGTGCCAGCAGCCGACTGGACTCGAACACCGGGGAGCTGTTTTTT. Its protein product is CASSRLDSNTGELFF.

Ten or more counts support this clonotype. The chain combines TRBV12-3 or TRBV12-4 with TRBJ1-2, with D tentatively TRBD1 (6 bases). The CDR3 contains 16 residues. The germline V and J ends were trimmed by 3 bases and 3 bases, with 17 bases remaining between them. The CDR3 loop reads CASSFPPQGFHYGYTF. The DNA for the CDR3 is TGTGCCAGCAGTTTCCCCCCACAGGGTTTCCACTATGGCTACACCTTC.

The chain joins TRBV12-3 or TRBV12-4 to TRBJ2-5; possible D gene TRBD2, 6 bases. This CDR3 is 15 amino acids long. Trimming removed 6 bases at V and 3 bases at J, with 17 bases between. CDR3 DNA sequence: TGTGCCAGCAGCCCCCCTCAGGACTATGAAGAGACCCAGTACTTC. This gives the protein CASSPPQDYEETQYF.

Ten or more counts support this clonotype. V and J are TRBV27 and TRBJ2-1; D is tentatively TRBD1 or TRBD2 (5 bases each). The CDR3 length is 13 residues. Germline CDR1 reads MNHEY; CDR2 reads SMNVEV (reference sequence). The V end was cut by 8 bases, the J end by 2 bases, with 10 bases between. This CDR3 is CASRDGPYNEQFF. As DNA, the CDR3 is TGTGCCAGCCGGGACGGACCCTACAATGAGCAGTTCTTC.

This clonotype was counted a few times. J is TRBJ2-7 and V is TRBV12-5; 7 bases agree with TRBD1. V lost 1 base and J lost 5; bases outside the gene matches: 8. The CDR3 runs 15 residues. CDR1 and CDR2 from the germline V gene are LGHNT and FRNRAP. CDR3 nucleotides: TGTGCTAGTGGTTTGGGACAGGGAGACTTCCACGAGCAGTACTTC. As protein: CASGLGQGDFHEQYF.

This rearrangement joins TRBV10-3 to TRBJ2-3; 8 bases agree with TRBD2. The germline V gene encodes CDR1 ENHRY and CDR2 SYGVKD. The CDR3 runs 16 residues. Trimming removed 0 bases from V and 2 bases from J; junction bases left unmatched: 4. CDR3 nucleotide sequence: TGTGCCATCAGTGAGTCTACTAGCGGTCTCACAGATACGCAGTATTTT. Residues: CAISESTSGLTDTQYF.